The 25 T cell receptor beta chains given below trace back to one sample, sequenced in a study of human T cells and chemical hapten exposure. TCRdb recomputed calls from the RACE reads with MiXCR, one row per CDR3 protein. The data hold 90,000 to 140,000 distinct CDR3 sequences, with less than 45% observed a single time. Documented time point: patch test 3, about 24 weeks after DPC sensitization. Sample treatment: therapeutic diphenylcyclopropenone sensitization with weekly scalp DPC. Sequenced here: whole blood, sampled in connection with sensitization to the hapten diphenylcyclopropenone (DPC). The source is a man aged 35-49 years with alopecia areata. Some clones in this sample may be carry-over from other donors' samples.

V and J are TRBV2 and TRBJ2-3; 7 nucleotides align to TRBD1. This CDR3 region has 13 residues. The germline CDR1 and CDR2 sequences are SNHLY and FYNNEI. The junction had 11 bases not matched to a gene; V was cut back by 2 bases and J by 15 bases. CDR3 sequence: CASSETDRAPEYF. The DNA of the CDR3 is TGTGCCAGCAGTGAAACCGACAGGGCCCCGGAATATTTT. The whole variable domain, remainder taken from reference TRBV2 and TRBJ2-3, is EPEVTQTPSHQVTQMGQEVILRCVPISNHLYFYWYRQILGQKVEFLVSFYNNEISEKSEIFDDQFSVERPDGSNFTLKIRSTKLEDSAMYFCASSETDRAPEYFGPGTRLTVL.

V and J are TRBV27 and TRBJ2-7; 7 positions match TRBD2. Trimming removed 6 bases from V and 2 bases from J; junction bases left unmatched: 7. In germline, CDR1 is MNHEY, CDR2 SMNVEV (reference sequence). The CDR3 extends over 14 amino acids. The CDR3 region is CASRSPGLTYEQYF. CDR3 nucleotides: TGTGCCAGCAGATCCCCGGGACTAACCTACGAGCAGTACTTC.

This clonotype was counted a few times. The chain is built from TRBV10-3 and TRBJ2-7; TRBD1 might be the D (5 bases). Trimming removed 11 bases at V and 4 bases at J, with 21 bases between. The CDR3 is 14 residues long. Germline V gene data show CDR1 as ENHRY and CDR2 as SYGVKD. CDR3 in amino acids: CARSNIPPGYEQYV. The CDR3, as DNA: TGTGCCCGATCCAACATCCCCCCAGGGTACGAGCAGTACGTC.

The genes are TRBV4-2 and TRBJ2-3; D may be TRBD1 (5 bases). This CDR3 has 16 residues. The V end was cut by 1 base, the J end by 3 bases, with 14 bases between. Germline CDR1 LGHNA, CDR2 YNFKEQ. In nucleotides, the CDR3 is TGTGCCAGCAGCCAAGCGGTTCAGAAGGGGACAGATACGCAGTATTTT. Its protein product is CASSQAVQKGTDTQYF.

This clonotype was counted between two and nine times. CDR3 DNA sequence: TGTGCCAGCAGCGTAGCCGGGACTAGCCCTCTTTGCGAGCAGTACGTC. Amino acids: CASSVAGTSPLCEQYV. The V and J genes are TRBV9 and TRBJ2-7, with 9 bases fitting TRBD2. This CDR3 spans 16 amino acids. Germline assignment: CDR1 SGDLS and CDR2 YYNGEE. The V gene end was trimmed by 0 bases and the J gene end by 6 bases; junction bases not matched to a gene: 10.

This clonotype has more than one count but fewer than ten. The genes are TRBV6-2 or TRBV6-3 and TRBJ2-7; D is perhaps TRBD2 (6 bases). Trimming left V 2 bases short and J 4 bases short, with 12 bases between. The germline gives CDR1 MNHEY, CDR2 SVGEGT. The CDR3 spans 14 residues. The CDR3 DNA reads as TGTGCCAGCAGTTACGGAGGGGACGGATACGAGCAGTACGTC. Its protein is CASSYGGDGYEQYV.

The table lists this clonotype with a few counts. The chain uses TRBV5-4 and TRBJ2-7; either TRBD1 or TRBD2 may fit D (5 bases each). CDR1 and CDR2 (germline): SGHNT, YYREEE (reference sequence). This CDR3 is built from 14 residues. The V and J ends lost 0 bases and 7 bases respectively, with 14 bases between them. CDR3 in amino acids: CASSLDPGRKEQYF. CDR3 DNA sequence: TGTGCCAGCAGCTTGGATCCGGGGCGGAAGGAGCAGTACTTC.

In this sample, this clonotype turned up a few times. This chain's CDR3 is CASSPLGTGLGYGYTF. Here the CDR3 DNA reads TGTGCCAGCAGCCCGCTGGGAACAGGGCTGGGCTATGGCTACACCTTC. V gene TRBV7-2 combines with J gene TRBJ1-2; D may be TRBD1 (6 bases). The V end was cut by 5 bases, the J end by 4 bases, with 20 bases between. The CDR3 has 16 residues. Germline CDR1 and CDR2: SGHTA and FQGNSA. The whole variable domain, filled in from reference TRBV7-2 and TRBJ1-2, reads GAGVSQSPSNKVTEKGKDVELRCDPISGHTALYWYRQSLGQGLEFLIYFQGNSAPDKSGLPSDRFSAERTGGSVSTLTIQRTQQEDSAVYLCASSPLGTGLGYGYTFGSGTRLTVV.

This clonotype was counted a few times. This chain uses TRBV28 with TRBJ2-7, with 7 bases identical to TRBD2. The CDR3 is 13 residues long. V shed 5 bases, J shed 1 base, and the junction held 2 bases outside the gene matches. Looked up from germline, CDR1 is MDHEN and CDR2 is SYDVKM. The CDR3 region has the DNA TGTGCCAGCAGTGAGCGGGGATCCTACGAGCAGTACTTC. It is translated as CASSERGSYEQYF.

The chain employs TRBV20-1 and TRBJ2-2, with 10 bases fitting TRBD1. The CDR3 extends over 15 amino acids. Germline CDR1 and CDR2: DFQATT and SNEGSKA (reference sequence). After removal of 5 bases from V and 5 bases from J, the junction contained 8 bases not matched to a gene. For the CDR3, the DNA is TGCAGTGCTCCGGGACAGGGGCTGAGGACCGGGGAGCTGTTTTTT. As protein: CSAPGQGLRTGELFF.

The rearrangement uses TRBV30 and TRBJ2-3; 11 positions agree with TRBD2. Germline CDR1 is GTSNPN and CDR2 is SVGIG (reference sequence). With V trimmed by 4 bases and J by 6 bases, 6 bases remained unmatched. CDR3 length: 14 residues. The CDR3 DNA follows: TGTGCCTGGACTCTAGCGGGAGGTTGGGATACGCAGTATTTT. Translating it yields CAWTLAGGWDTQYF.

The rearrangement uses TRBV7-2 and TRBJ2-2; D might be TRBD1 or TRBD2, each matching 5 bases. CDR3 length equals 13 residues. V was trimmed by 5 bases and J by 6 bases, leaving 10 bases between them. Germline V CDR1 and CDR2: SGHTA, FQGNSA. The CDR3 loop is CASSPRGAGELFF. CDR3 coding DNA: TGTGCCAGCAGCCCTCGAGGGGCCGGGGAGCTGTTTTTT.

This chain links TRBV28 with TRBJ2-1; no definite D call. Germline V gene sequence: CDR1 MDHEN, CDR2 SYDVKM. The V and J ends lost 5 bases and 4 bases respectively, with 15 bases between them. The CDR3 consists of 15 residues. The CDR3 DNA is TGTGCCAGCAGTGTGACTGGCCCGAGATACAATGAGCAGTTCTTC. This encodes CASSVTGPRYNEQFF. Using reference TRBV28 and TRBJ2-1 for the parts outside the CDR3, the full variable domain is DVKVTQSSRYLVKRTGEKVFLECVQDMDHENMFWYRQDPGLGLRLIYFSYDVKMKEKGDIPEGYSVSREKKERFSLILESASTNQTSMYLCASSVTGPRYNEQFFGPGTRLTVL.

The genes are TRBV29-1 and TRBJ2-7; D could derive from TRBD1 or TRBD2 (6 bases each). Trimming pared 7 bases from V and 2 bases from J, leaving 18 bases between. The CDR3 has 14 amino acids. The V gene's germline CDR1 is SQVTM and CDR2 ANQGSEA. The DNA for the CDR3 is TGCAGCGCCGACGGGGGCAGTGGAACCTACGAGCAGTACTTC. Protein product: CSADGGSGTYEQYF.

This clonotype was observed a handful of times. This sequence joins TRBV19 and TRBJ2-3, with 8 bases identical to TRBD2. V lost 3 bases, J lost 6 bases, and 2 bases stayed unmatched. Germline CDR1 reads LNHDA; CDR2 reads SQIVND (reference sequence). The CDR3 extends over 13 amino acids. The CDR3 protein is CASSIGGVDTQYF. CDR3 DNA: TGTGCCAGTAGTATCGGGGGGGTTGATACGCAGTATTTT.

This clonotype turned up a few times. The CDR3 nucleotides read TGTGCCAGCAGTGAAGTGGGGGGACAGGGTGTCTTTTCATTCGATGAGCAGTTCTTC. It specifies CASSEVGGQGVFSFDEQFF. This rearrangement joins TRBV2 to TRBJ2-1, with TRBD1 identical over 9 bases. CDR1 and CDR2 (germline): SNHLY, FYNNEI. The CDR3 has 19 amino acids. The trim removed 1 base at V and 8 bases at J, leaving 18 bases unmatched.

The chain carries TRBV14 and TRBJ2-7, with 11 bases lining up with TRBD2. Trimming took 8 bases from V and 3 from J; bases not matched to a gene: 6. The germline V gene encodes CDR1 SGHDN and CDR2 FVKESK. The CDR3 consists of 14 residues. The CDR3 loop reads CASQGTSGSYEQYF. CDR3 nucleotides: TGTGCCAGCCAAGGAACTAGCGGGAGCTACGAGCAGTACTTC.

Concerning this clonotype itself: The germline gene is not matched at one end of the junction; a read error may be the cause. The rearrangement joins TRBV7-8 to TRBJ1-5; 8 bases align to TRBD1. The CDR3 totals 16 residues. Germline lookup yields CDR1 SGHVS and CDR2 FQNEAQ. As DNA, the CDR3 is TGTGGCAGCAGCTTAGCTTTCCGGGACAGGAATCAGCCCCAGCATTTT. The encoded protein is CGSSLAFRDRNQPQHF.

CDR3 DNA sequence: TGTGCCAGCAGAGGGACCGGCGATGAGCAGTTCTTC. Translation: CASRGTGDEQFF. The V and J genes are TRBV6-2 or TRBV6-3 and TRBJ2-1; D possibly matches TRBD1 or TRBD2 (5 bases each). The germline gives CDR1 MNHEY, CDR2 SVGEGT. V dropped 6 bases and J dropped 8 bases, with 11 bases sitting between them. This CDR3 comprises 12 residues.

This clonotype has more than one count but fewer than ten. V usage is TRBV6-5 and J usage is TRBJ1-3; TRBD1 aligns across 7 bases. V lost 5 bases and J lost 5; bases outside the gene matches: 6. The V gene's germline CDR1 is MNHEY and CDR2 SVGAGI. There are 14 residues in the CDR3. The CDR3 bases are TGTGCCAGCAGTATCCGACAGGGCCGAAACACCATATATTTT. Protein product: CASSIRQGRNTIYF.

This clonotype came up a few times. This chain joins TRBV27 and TRBJ2-3; perhaps TRBD2 as D (5 bases). V gave up 6 bases and J gave up 0 bases, with 16 bases separating them. Germline CDR1 is MNHEY and CDR2 is SMNVEV (reference sequence). The CDR3 length is 16 residues. This CDR3 reads CASSFTPLGSTDTQYF. DNA for the CDR3: TGTGCCAGCAGCTTTACCCCACTAGGCAGCACAGATACGCAGTATTTT.

The chain recombines TRBV6-5 with TRBJ2-1; 7 bases match TRBD2. This CDR3 region has 13 residues. CDR1 is MNHEY and CDR2 is SVGAGI in the germline V gene. With 0 bases clipped from V and 9 bases from J, the junction kept 2 bases outside the gene matches. The CDR3 here is CASSYSLASEQFF. CDR3 coding DNA: TGTGCCAGCAGTTACTCACTAGCGAGTGAGCAGTTCTTC.

This clonotype was observed a handful of times. The CDR3 DNA follows: TGCAGTGCTAGAGTCTCGGGACTAGCGAATGAGCAGTTCTTC. Translating gives CSARVSGLANEQFF. V gene TRBV20-1 combines with J gene TRBJ2-1, with TRBD2 identical over 10 bases. CDR3 length equals 14 residues. With V trimmed by 1 base and J by 7 bases, 4 bases remained unmatched. Germline CDR1 and CDR2: DFQATT and SNEGSKA (reference sequence).

Written as DNA, the CDR3 is TGTGCCATCAGTGATGGGACAGGTGGAGAGACCCAGTACTTC. It encodes CAISDGTGGETQYF. The chain couples TRBV10-3 to TRBJ2-5; TRBD1 aligns across 8 bases. Germline assignment: CDR1 ENHRY and CDR2 SYGVKD. J lost 4 bases, V lost 3 bases, and 4 bases had no gene match. CDR3 length: 14 amino acids.

This chain joins TRBV9 and TRBJ2-3, with 7 positions matching TRBD1. The CDR3 sequence is 14 residues long. The J segment lost 4 bases and the V segment lost 2 bases, leaving 4 bases of the junction unmatched. The V gene's germline CDR1 is SGDLS and CDR2 YYNGEE. Written as DNA, the CDR3 is TGTGCCAGCAGCGTTAACACAGGGGCAGATACGCAGTATTTT. Amino acids: CASSVNTGADTQYF.